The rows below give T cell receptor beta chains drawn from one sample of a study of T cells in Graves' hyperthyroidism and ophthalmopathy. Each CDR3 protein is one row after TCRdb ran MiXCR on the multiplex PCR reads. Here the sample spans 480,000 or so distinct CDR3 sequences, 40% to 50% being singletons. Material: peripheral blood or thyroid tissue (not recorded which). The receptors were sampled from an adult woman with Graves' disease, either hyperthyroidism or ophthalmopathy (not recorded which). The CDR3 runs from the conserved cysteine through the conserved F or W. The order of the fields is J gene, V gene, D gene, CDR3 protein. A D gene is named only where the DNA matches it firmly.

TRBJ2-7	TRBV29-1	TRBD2	CSVELSGLAGDEQYF
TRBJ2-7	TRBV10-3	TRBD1	CAIMRDRTYEQYF
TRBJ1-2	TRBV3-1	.	CASSQVGEGYTF
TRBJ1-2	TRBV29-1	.	CSVNDGYTF
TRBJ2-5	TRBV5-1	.	CASSLGGTDRKETQYF
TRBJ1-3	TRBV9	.	CASSVDSGRGETIYF
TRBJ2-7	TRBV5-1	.	CASSLEGQIAYEQYF
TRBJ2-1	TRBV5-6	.	CASSLGDYYNEQFF
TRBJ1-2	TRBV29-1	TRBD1	CSVEDSTGTGLRGDYGYTF
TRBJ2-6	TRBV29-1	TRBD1	CSVTKQGAGANVLTF
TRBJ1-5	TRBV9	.	CASSVSGSVGQPQHF
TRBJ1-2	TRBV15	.	CATSRDLSSTGYTF
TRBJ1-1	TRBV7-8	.	CASSPAGTAFF
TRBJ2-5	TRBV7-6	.	CASSLGVGAQETQYF
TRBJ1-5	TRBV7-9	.	CASSLQSPDQPQHF
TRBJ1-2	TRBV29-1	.	CSVVAGNYGYTF
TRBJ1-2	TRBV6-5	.	CASSNGVLPSYGYTF
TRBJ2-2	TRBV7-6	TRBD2	CASSLPYGRAAGELFF
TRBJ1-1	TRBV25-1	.	CASGQTTEAFF
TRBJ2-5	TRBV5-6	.	CASSLGGVEYF
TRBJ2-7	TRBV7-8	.	CASSLVQRRGYEQYF
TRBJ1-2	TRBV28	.	CASSLGQAKVYGYTF
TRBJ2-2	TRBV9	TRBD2	CASSVGTRVGELFF
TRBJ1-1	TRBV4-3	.	CASSQVVNTEAFF
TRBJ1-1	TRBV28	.	CATHISNTEAFF
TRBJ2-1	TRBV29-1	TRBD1	CSVSGATGGNEQFF
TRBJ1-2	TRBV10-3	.	CAISREGHPRDYGYTF
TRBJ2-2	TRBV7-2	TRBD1	CASSSQTGDGELFF
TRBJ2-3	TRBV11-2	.	CASSPLGTDTQYF
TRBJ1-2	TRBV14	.	CASSQDGRQGLSGYTF
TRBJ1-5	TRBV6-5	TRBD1	CASSEYPRGQGSQPQHF
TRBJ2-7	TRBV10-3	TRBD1	CAISGQTGTEQYF
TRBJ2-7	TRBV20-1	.	CSGRRASYEQYF
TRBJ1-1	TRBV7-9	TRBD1	CASSANDRVIGAFF
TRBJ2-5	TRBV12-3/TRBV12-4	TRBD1	CASSSPGTDQETQYF
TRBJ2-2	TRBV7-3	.	CASSANSGHTGELFF
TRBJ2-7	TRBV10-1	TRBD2	CASSPGLAASSYEQYF
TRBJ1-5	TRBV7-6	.	CASSLAAGYNQPQHF
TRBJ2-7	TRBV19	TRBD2	CASTPSSGGYEQYF
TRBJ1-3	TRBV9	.	CASSVGEVSGNTIYF
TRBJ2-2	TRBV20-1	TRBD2	CSAPTSGSVTGELFF
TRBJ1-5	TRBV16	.	CAGSQSRGNQPQHF
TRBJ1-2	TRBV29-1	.	CSVTQTQNYGYTF